The 24 T cell receptor beta chains given below trace back to one sample, sequenced in a study of cytomegalovirus exposure and HLA in healthy donors. The data were produced by immunoSEQ multiplex PCR, yet TCRdb's version contains in-frame clones alone and is incomplete. The profile shows roughly 60,000 clones, around 96% of them singletons. Source material: PBMCs. These receptors were taken from a man younger than 35 in good health and CMV-seronegative.

The rearrangement uses TRBV9 and TRBJ2-1; 7 bases are a match to TRBD1. The junction had 1 base not matched to a gene; V was cut back by 0 bases and J by 7 bases. The CDR3 is 13 amino acids. CDR1 is SGDLS, CDR2 YYNGEE, per germline. The CDR3 bases are TGTGCCAGCAGCGTAGGACAGGGTAATGAGCAGTTCTTC. Amino acids: CASSVGQGNEQFF.

The V call is TRBV5-6, the J call TRBJ1-4, with a possible D match to TRBD1 (5 bases). This CDR3 comprises 15 residues. Trimming removed 3 bases from V and 6 bases from J, with 15 bases in between. Germline-derived CDR1 and CDR2 are SGHDT and YYEEEE. The CDR3 sequence is CASSSPGTGYEKLFF. CDR3 coding DNA: TGTGCCAGCAGCTCCCCCGGGACTGGATATGAAAAACTGTTTTTT.

This chain joins TRBV27 and TRBJ2-4, with D maybe TRBD2 (7 bases). Between the trimmed V and J ends, which lost 6 bases and 0 bases, there was a span of 12 bases. The germline gives CDR1 MNHEY, CDR2 SMNVEV (reference sequence). CDR3 length: 15 amino acids. CDR3 residues: CASSQGGVAKNIQYF. DNA for the CDR3: TGTGCCAGCAGCCAAGGGGGGGTAGCCAAAAACATTCAGTACTTC.

CDR3 loop: CASSQGQVYTGELFF. In nucleotides, the CDR3 is TGCGCCAGCAGCCAGGGACAGGTCTACACCGGGGAGCTGTTTTTT. This chain uses TRBV4-3 with TRBJ2-2; 8 positions agree with TRBD1. V shed 3 bases and J 3 bases; nucleotides not matched to a gene: 3. Germline lookup yields CDR1 LGHNA and CDR2 YSLEER. The CDR3 length is 15 residues.

The rearrangement uses TRBV10-1 and TRBJ2-7, with unresolved D. Germline V gene data show CDR1 as WNHNN and CDR2 as SYGVQD (reference sequence). There are 14 residues in the CDR3. Trimming pared 2 bases from V and 0 bases from J, leaving 8 bases between. The CDR3 reads CASSEKESSYEQYF. CDR3 coding DNA: TGCGCCAGCAGTGAGAAGGAGAGCTCCTACGAGCAGTACTTC.

This sequence joins TRBV13 and TRBJ2-7; 9 nucleotides agree with TRBD1. Germline V CDR1 and CDR2: PRHDT, FYEKMQ (reference sequence). The ends lost 5 bases at V and 3 bases at J; junction bases unmatched: 11. The CDR3 consists of 16 residues. CDR3: CASSLSSRDRDYEQYF. The CDR3 DNA reads as TGTGCCAGCAGCCTATCCTCCCGGGACAGGGACTACGAGCAGTACTTC.

Written as DNA, the CDR3 is TGTGCCAGCAGTGAATGGGGTTCGGGGGTTGGTGGCTACACCTTC. Translation: CASSEWGSGVGGYTF. J is TRBJ1-2 and V is TRBV2, with a weak D call TRBD1 (5 bases). The V and J ends lost 2 bases and 7 bases respectively, with 17 bases between them. CDR3 length equals 15 residues. Germline lookup yields CDR1 SNHLY and CDR2 FYNNEI.

The rearrangement links TRBV12-2 to TRBJ2-1; the table's TRBD2 call for D was not verified on the DNA. TRBV12-2 is assigned pseudogene status. CDR3 length equals 19 residues. In DNA, the CDR3 is TGTGCAAGTCGCTTAGCACATTACAGCCCATGGGACTCCGACAATGAGCAGTTCTTC. It specifies CASRLAHYSPWDSDNEQFF.

This chain uses TRBV19 with TRBJ2-1; D unresolved. Germline CDR1 reads LNHDA; CDR2 reads SQIVND (reference sequence). The CDR3 runs 13 residues. Trimming took off 7 bases at V and 0 bases at J, with 7 bases between the two ends. Here the CDR3 DNA reads TGTGCCAGTAAAATGAGCTCCTACAATGAGCAGTTCTTC. Its protein is CASKMSSYNEQFF.

This chain links TRBV19 with TRBJ1-5; the D gene is possibly TRBD1 (5 bases). Germline V gene lookup returns CDR1 LNHDA and CDR2 SQIVND (reference sequence). The CDR3 contains 14 residues. Deletions cut 1 base from V and 7 bases from J, with 11 bases between. The CDR3 nucleotides are TGTGCCAGTAGTATAGTCAGGGTCAGGCAGCCCCAGCATTTT. Amino acids: CASSIVRVRQPQHF.

The chain links TRBV5-1 to TRBJ2-7, with a weak D call TRBD1 (5 bases). Germline assignment: CDR1 SGHRS and CDR2 YFSETQ. CDR3 size: 15 residues. The V and J ends lost 0 bases and 3 bases respectively, with 13 bases between them. CDR3 DNA: TGCGCCAGCAGCTTGGATTGGGGCCCCATCTACGAGCAGTACTTC. Amino acid sequence: CASSLDWGPIYEQYF.

V gene TRBV15 combines with J gene TRBJ2-3; 7 bases align to TRBD2. Unmatched junction bases numbered 7, after V lost 0 bases and J lost 4 bases. The CDR3 totals 16 residues. Germline assignment: CDR1 LNHNV and CDR2 YYDKDF (reference sequence). CDR3: CATSRDSGTKADTQYF. The CDR3 region has the DNA TGTGCCACCAGCAGAGATAGTGGGACTAAAGCAGATACGCAGTATTTT.

For the CDR3, the DNA is TGTGCCAGCAGCTCACAGGCTACCTCTGGAAACACCATATATTTT. Translating gives CASSSQATSGNTIYF. This chain connects TRBV9 to TRBJ1-3; possibly TRBD1 for D (5 bases). CDR3 size: 15 residues. The ends were cut back, 4 bases at V and 0 bases at J, with 11 bases in the middle. The V gene's germline CDR1 is SGDLS and CDR2 YYNGEE.

The chain combines TRBV6-1 with TRBJ2-7; unclear D gene. The CDR3 length is 15 residues. Trimming took 2 bases from V and 3 from J, leaving 14 bases between them. Per the germline V gene, CDR1 is MNHNS and CDR2 is SASEGT. CDR3 region: CASSEHPGLDYEQYF. The DNA of the CDR3 is TGTGCCAGCAGTGAACATCCAGGCCTTGACTACGAGCAGTACTTC.

The chain combines TRBV18 with TRBJ2-7; D possibly corresponds to TRBD2 (6 bases). Germline V gene data show CDR1 as KGHSH and CDR2 as LQKENI. The V end lost 2 bases, the J end lost 5 bases, and 7 bases lay between the germline ends. The CDR3 totals 12 residues. The CDR3 DNA reads as TGTGCCAGCTCACCAACGGGGGACGAGCAGTACTTC. Amino acid sequence: CASSPTGDEQYF.

J is TRBJ2-3 and V is TRBV25-1; TRBD1 is a possible D gene (5 bases). V gave up 4 bases and J gave up 0 bases, with 8 bases separating them. Germline V lookup: CDR1 MGHDK, CDR2 SYGVNS. The CDR3 extends over 14 amino acids. Written as DNA, the CDR3 is TGTGCCAGCAGTGGAGACAGAAGCACAGATACGCAGTATTTT. This encodes CASSGDRSTDTQYF.

This chain uses TRBV28 with TRBJ1-6; D remains ambiguous. Per germline, CDR1 MDHEN and CDR2 SYDVKM. This CDR3 is built from 12 residues. V was clipped by 6 bases and J by 8 bases, with 8 bases between them. The CDR3 nucleotides read TGTGCCAGCAGCCGACTCGATTCACCCCTCCACTTT. Residues: CASSRLDSPLHF.

This chain uses TRBV18 with TRBJ1-2; maybe TRBD1 (6 bases). The CDR3 contains 16 residues. Germline CDR1 and CDR2: KGHSH and LQKENI. V lost 8 bases to trimming and J lost 0 bases, with 19 bases between them. The CDR3 bases are TGTGCCAGCGCCCGGGGGGCCCCCCCAGCTAACTATGGCTACACCTTC. Encoded protein: CASARGAPPANYGYTF.

The chain carries TRBV11-2 and TRBJ2-1, with D perhaps matching TRBD2 (5 bases). Germline V CDR1 and CDR2: SGHAT, FQNNGV. Deletions cut 1 base from V and 7 bases from J, with 14 bases between. The CDR3 is 15 residues long. The CDR3 protein is CASSLGVGAGNEQFF. The CDR3 DNA is TGTGCCAGCAGCTTAGGCGTGGGAGCAGGAAATGAGCAGTTCTTC.

V gene TRBV2 combines with J gene TRBJ1-2; the match to TRBD1 covers 7 bases. This CDR3 is 13 amino acids long. The V gene end was trimmed by 6 bases and the J gene end by 5 bases; junction bases not matched to a gene: 6. Per germline, CDR1 SNHLY and CDR2 FYNNEI. CDR3 loop: CASRTGTDYGYTF. In DNA form, the CDR3 reads TGTGCCAGCAGAACCGGGACAGATTATGGCTACACCTTC.

The chain has TRBV10-1 and TRBJ1-1, with D possibly TRBD1 on 6 matching bases. The germline V and J ends were trimmed by 2 bases and 3 bases, with 10 bases remaining between them. The CDR3 contains 14 residues. The V gene's germline CDR1 is WNHNN and CDR2 SYGVQD (reference sequence). The CDR3 reads CASSEQGHDTEAFF. The CDR3 coding sequence is TGCGCCAGCAGTGAGCAGGGGCACGACACTGAAGCTTTCTTT.

The chain employs TRBV15 and TRBJ2-1, with TRBD2 matching 7 bases. The germline V gene has CDR1 LNHNV and CDR2 YYDKDF (reference sequence). The CDR3 contains 16 residues. J was trimmed by 9 bases and V by 1 base; bases with no gene match: 12. The CDR3 protein is CATSRVSAGEGIEQFF. In DNA form, the CDR3 reads TGTGCCACCAGCAGAGTATCCGCGGGAGAGGGGATTGAGCAGTTCTTC.

J is TRBJ1-2 and V is TRBV7-2; 10 nucleotides match TRBD1. J gave up 0 bases and V 2 bases, and 6 bases lay outside the gene matches. CDR1 is SGHTA and CDR2 is FQGNSA in the germline V gene. The CDR3 extends over 17 amino acids. CDR3 in DNA: TGTGCCAGCAGCTTAAGACAGGGGACAGGGGCTAACTATGGCTACACCTTC. It yields the protein CASSLRQGTGANYGYTF.

J is TRBJ2-2 and V is TRBV30, with 8 bases aligning to TRBD1. The CDR3 has 14 amino acids. With V trimmed by 3 bases and J by 4 bases, 4 bases remained unmatched. The germline V gene has CDR1 GTSNPN and CDR2 SVGIG (reference sequence). The CDR3 loop is CAWSWTGITGELFF. CDR3 DNA sequence: TGTGCCTGGAGCTGGACAGGGATCACCGGGGAGCTGTTTTTT.